These 7 T cell receptor beta chains came from one sample sequenced in a study of identical twins. TCRdb redid the calling of the 5' RACE reads with MiXCR, one entry per CDR3 protein. Of over 200,000 distinct CDR3 sequences listed, 6.5% are singletons. These records were also assigned to another study, of T cells expressing NK-cell markers.

The sequenced material came from CD8+ T cells sorted from blood. All receptors derive from a woman in her late teens or twenties in good health.

V and J are TRBV5-1 and TRBJ2-1; TRBD2 agrees at 14 bases. Per the germline V gene, CDR1 is SGHRS and CDR2 is YFSETQ. Germline trimming cut 5 bases from V and 8 bases from J; bases unmatched to any gene: 3. The CDR3 contains 14 residues. CDR3 coding DNA: TGCGCCAGCAGGACTAGCGGGAGGGTTGATGAGCAGTTCTTC. Its translation is CASRTSGRVDEQFF.

This clonotype appeared a few times. The chain combines TRBV7-9 with TRBJ2-7; 13 bases are shared with TRBD2. CDR3 length equals 15 residues. Unmatched junction bases numbered 7, after V lost 5 bases and J lost 6 bases. Germline V gene lookup returns CDR1 SEHNR and CDR2 FQNEAQ (reference sequence). This CDR3 is CASSPPRTSGGEQYF. The CDR3 DNA reads as TGTGCCAGCAGCCCCCCCCGGACTAGCGGGGGCGAGCAGTACTTC.

This clonotype was seen at least ten times. The CDR3, as DNA: TGCAGTGCTGTAGACACTACGAACACTGAAGCTTTCTTT. Protein sequence: CSAVDTTNTEAFF. This chain links TRBV20-1 with TRBJ1-1; D is uncertain. The V end lost 5 bases, the J end lost 1 base, and 11 bases lay between the germline ends. The length of the CDR3 is 13 residues. The germline gives CDR1 DFQATT, CDR2 SNEGSKA (reference sequence).

This clonotype appeared a few times. The chain couples TRBV19 to TRBJ2-7; possible D gene TRBD2, 6 bases. This CDR3 contains 16 residues. Looked up from germline, CDR1 is LNHDA and CDR2 is SQIVND (reference sequence). V shed 2 bases and J shed 4 bases, with 18 bases lying between them. The CDR3 spells CASSIWFWDLAYEQYF. Written as DNA, the CDR3 is TGTGCCAGTAGTATATGGTTCTGGGACTTAGCATACGAGCAGTACTTC.

This clonotype was picked up many times. The chain recombines TRBV3-1 with TRBJ2-1; 9 bases are shared with TRBD2. J was trimmed by 2 bases and V by 4 bases; bases with no gene match: 6. The CDR3 length is 16 residues. CDR1 and CDR2 from the germline V gene are LGHDT and YNNKEL (reference sequence). CDR3 sequence reads: CASSPVLAGPYNEQFF. The CDR3 region has the DNA TGTGCCAGCAGCCCCGTCCTAGCGGGGCCCTACAATGAGCAGTTCTTC.

This clonotype was found many times. The rearrangement uses TRBV20-1 and TRBJ1-2, with D maybe TRBD1 (6 bases). The V end was cut by 5 bases, the J end by 2 bases, with 12 bases between. Germline CDR1 and CDR2: DFQATT and SNEGSKA (reference sequence). The CDR3 length is 13 residues. CDR3 sequence: CSAAGHANYGYTF. The CDR3 DNA reads as TGCAGTGCTGCGGGACATGCCAACTATGGCTACACCTTC.

The rearrangement uses TRBV13 and TRBJ1-1; perhaps TRBD1 as D (5 bases). CDR3 size: 14 residues. V lost 2 bases and J lost 7, with 14 bases in between. Germline V gene sequence: CDR1 PRHDT, CDR2 FYEKMQ (reference sequence). The CDR3 nucleotides read TGTGCCAGCAGCTTAAACGGGGGTCCGAATGAAGCTTTCTTT. Protein: CASSLNGGPNEAFF.